The 5 T cell receptor beta chains below come from one sample, sequenced in a study of blood T cell repertoires in COVID-19. The protocol was immunoSEQ multiplex PCR, while the TCRdb copy is restricted to in-frame clones and leaves out a portion. The table has 70,000 to 90,000 clones, roughly 88% seen once. Sequenced input: peripheral blood. These receptors originate from a human donor in a cohort sampled during active COVID-19.

The rearrangement links TRBV19 to TRBJ2-5, with 10 bases matching TRBD1. The V segment lost 10 bases and the J segment 0 bases; nucleotides outside the gene matches: 11. The CDR3 consists of 16 residues. Germline CDR1 and CDR2: LNHDA and SQIVND (reference sequence). CDR3 nucleotide sequence: TGTGCCACCCAGGACGGACAGGGGGTGAACCAAGAGACCCAGTACTTC. As protein: CATQDGQGVNQETQYF. Full variable domain (outside the CDR3, taken from reference TRBV19 and TRBJ2-5): DGGITQSPKYLFRKEGQNVTLSCEQNLNHDAMYWYRQDPGQGLRLIYYSQIVNDFQKGDIAEGYSVSREKKESFPLTVTSAQKNPTAFYLCATQDGQGVNQETQYFGPGTRLLVL.

The V call is TRBV7-6, the J call TRBJ2-5; TRBD1 matches at 10 bases. This CDR3 comprises 15 residues. With V trimmed by 1 base and J by 5 bases, 4 bases remained unmatched. In germline, CDR1 is SGHVS, CDR2 FNYEAQ. The CDR3 is CASSLETGGRETQYF. CDR3 nucleotide sequence: TGTGCCAGCAGCTTAGAGACAGGGGGCAGGGAGACCCAGTACTTC.

The chain recombines TRBV6-2 or TRBV6-3 with TRBJ2-5, with D unclear. V lost 2 bases and J lost 2, with 6 bases in between. The CDR3 totals 13 residues. Per germline, CDR1 MNHEY and CDR2 SVGEGT. The CDR3 protein is CASSYDFQETQYF. The DNA of the CDR3 is TGTGCCAGCAGTTACGACTTTCAAGAGACCCAGTACTTC.

The J gene is TRBJ2-3, the V gene TRBV5-1, with D possibly being TRBD1 (5 bases). The CDR3 runs 14 residues. Looked up from germline, CDR1 is SGHRS and CDR2 is YFSETQ. Trimming took 5 bases from V and 0 from J, leaving 10 bases between them. CDR3 sequence (DNA): TGCGCCAGCAGAAAGGACACTAGCACAGATACGCAGTATTTT. Translating it yields CASRKDTSTDTQYF.

The gene calls are TRBV6-2 or TRBV6-3 and TRBJ2-3; D may be TRBD2 (5 bases). CDR3 length: 18 amino acids. Deletions cut 4 bases from V and 4 bases from J, with 24 bases between. CDR1 and CDR2 from the germline V gene are MNHEY and SVGEGT. This chain's CDR3 is CASSLHTYVLAGADTQYF. The CDR3 nucleotides read TGTGCCAGCAGTTTGCACACCTACGTTCTGGCCGGGGCAGATACGCAGTATTTT.